Included here is one T cell receptor (beta chain) sequence, with context. Its antigen remains unidentified. Sorted subsets were amplified in replicate PCRs using around 200 ng DNA, about 30,000 T cell genomes. Assay used: immunoSEQ multiplex PCR; TCRdb lists only in-frame clones, some missing. The data show fewer than 1.6 million clones, with approximately 98.5% seen just once and under 0.45% held by the top ten. These data originate in a study of shared clonotypes between healthy human individuals. Background on the study: Donor composition was a couple of women and a few men, aged 18 to 49. Study results and caveats: The generation probabilities recorded for non-shared clonotypes fell below those of clonotypes shared by all four donors. Compared with memory subsets, naive subsets generally had larger estimated richness.

V was clipped by 1 base and J by 5 bases, with 13 bases between them. CDR1 and CDR2 from the germline V gene are SGHKS and YYEKEE (reference sequence). The CDR3 is 15 amino acids. Sequenced material: naive CD4+ T cells sorted from blood. Regarding subset: CD45RA+ positively selected. This sequence was found in a young man in good health. The chain employs TRBV5-5 and TRBJ1-5; the D gene is possibly TRBD1 (5 bases). CDR3 protein: CASSLKAGRDQPQHF. CDR3 sequence (DNA): TGTGCCAGCAGCTTGAAGGCAGGGAGAGATCAGCCCCAGCATTTT.